The next 18 T cell receptor beta chains were all read from a single sample in a study of blood T cell repertoires in COVID-19. Libraries were prepared by immunoSEQ multiplex PCR; TCRdb keeps only in-frame clonotypes and omits some of them. This sample has tens of thousands of clones, with 70% to 85% found just once. Sequencing was performed on peripheral blood. These receptors originate from a man between 60 and 70 years old with active or convalescent COVID-19.

The chain uses TRBV5-6 and TRBJ2-7; weak D call: TRBD1 (5 bases). CDR3 size: 15 residues. Germline V gene lookup returns CDR1 SGHDT and CDR2 YYEEEE. The germline V and J ends were trimmed by 4 bases and 3 bases, with 17 bases remaining between them. CDR3 in DNA: TGTGCCAGCAGCCTAACCGACAGTTCTATCTACGAGCAGTACTTC. The encoded protein is CASSLTDSSIYEQYF. The complete variable domain, with remaining parts taken from reference TRBV5-6 and TRBJ2-7, reads DAGVTQSPTHLIKTRGQQVTLRCSPKSGHDTVSWYQQALGQGPQFIFQYYEEEERQRGNFPDRFSGHQFPNYSSELNVNALLLGDSALYLCASSLTDSSIYEQYFGPGTRLTVT.

This clone appeared a single time. The rearrangement joins TRBV9 to TRBJ2-7; 8 nucleotides agree with TRBD1. In germline, CDR1 is SGDLS, CDR2 YYNGEE. Trimming cost V 3 bases and J 3 bases; bases outside gene matches: 2. The CDR3 has 13 residues. The CDR3 DNA reads TGTGCCAGCAGCGCGACAGGGGACTACGAGCAGTACTTC. This encodes CASSATGDYEQYF.

The chain links TRBV28 to TRBJ2-3; TRBD2 matches 9 bases. Per germline, CDR1 MDHEN and CDR2 SYDVKM. Losses at the gene ends were 5 bases for V and 2 bases for J; bases not matched to a gene: 11. The CDR3 runs to 17 residues. CDR3 residues: CASSRMGAGGLTDTQYF. The CDR3, as DNA: TGTGCCAGCAGTCGCATGGGAGCGGGGGGACTCACAGATACGCAGTATTTT.

This chain links TRBV20-1 with TRBJ2-2, with TRBD1 matching over 7 bases. In germline, CDR1 is DFQATT, CDR2 SNEGSKA (reference sequence). V lost 3 bases to trimming and J lost 4 bases; unmatched junction nucleotides: 8. The CDR3 spans 15 residues. CDR3 bases: TGCAGTGCTAGTAGGGGGCCCTCGGGCACCGGGGAGCTGTTTTTT. It encodes CSASRGPSGTGELFF.

The chain employs TRBV14 and TRBJ1-4; perhaps TRBD1 as D (5 bases). The V gene lost 1 base and the J gene lost 7 bases, with 10 bases spanning the gap. The CDR3 contains 14 residues. Germline-derived CDR1 and CDR2 are SGHDN and FVKESK. The CDR3 DNA reads as TGTGCCAGCAGCCAAGTTGGGGCAGGTGAAAAACTGTTTTTT. It specifies CASSQVGAGEKLFF.

J is TRBJ2-1 and V is TRBV14, with D unresolved. The CDR3 consists of 14 residues. Germline values: CDR1 SGHDN, CDR2 FVKESK. Trimming removed 1 base from V and 6 bases from J, with 10 bases in between. The CDR3 sequence: CASSQVLRSNEQFF. CDR3 bases: TGTGCCAGCAGCCAAGTTCTGCGGAGCAATGAGCAGTTCTTC.

The chain has TRBV7-3 and TRBJ2-1; TRBD1 matches 7 bases. V was clipped by 4 bases and J by 9 bases; unmatched bases: 9. This CDR3 spans 14 amino acids. The germline gives CDR1 SGHTA, CDR2 FQGTGA. CDR3 in DNA: TGTGCCAGCAGCTCCCGACAGGGCGCCGCTGAGCAGTTCTTC. This gives the protein CASSSRQGAAEQFF. The variable domain in full, completed from reference TRBV7-3 and TRBJ2-1, reads GAGVSQTPSNKVTEKGKYVELRCDPISGHTALYWYRQSLGQGPEFLIYFQGTGAADDSGLPNDRFFAVRPEGSVSTLKIQRTERGDSAVYLCASSSRQGAAEQFFGPGTRLTVL.

There are a few counts of this clone. V usage is TRBV6-6 and J usage is TRBJ1-2; a weak D match, TRBD1 (5 bases). From germline, CDR1 is MNHNY and CDR2 SVGAGI (reference sequence). V lost 6 bases, J lost 3 bases, and 14 bases lay in between. The CDR3 runs to 14 residues. CDR3 sequence: CASSRKDSDYGYTF. The CDR3 DNA sequence: TGTGCCAGCAGCCGTAAAGACAGCGACTATGGCTACACCTTC.

The chain recombines TRBV6-2 or TRBV6-3 with TRBJ1-1, with a tentative D call TRBD1 (6 bases). CDR1 and CDR2 from the germline V gene are MNHEY and SVGEGT. This CDR3 is built from 13 residues. V was cut by 4 bases and J by 4 bases, with 10 bases left in between. The CDR3 nucleotides are TGTGCCAGCAGTTCAGGGGTGAGCACTGAAGCTTTCTTT. This sequence encodes CASSSGVSTEAFF.

The chain combines TRBV15 with TRBJ1-2, with D maybe TRBD1 (5 bases). The CDR3 is made up of 15 amino acids. Trimming pared 1 base from V and 5 bases from J, leaving 14 bases between. Germline V lookup: CDR1 LNHNV, CDR2 YYDKDF (reference sequence). CDR3 residues: CATSRGGLERYGYTF. The CDR3 DNA reads TGTGCCACCAGCAGAGGGGGACTCGAAAGGTATGGCTACACCTTC.

The chain has TRBV3-1 (or the pseudogene TRBV3-2) and TRBJ2-5; D may be TRBD1 (5 bases). The length of the CDR3 is 13 residues. Trimming pared 4 bases from V and 1 base from J, leaving 7 bases between. CDR1 and CDR2 from the germline V gene are LGHDT and YNNKEL (reference sequence). CDR3 residues: CASSLGVQETQYF. The CDR3 nucleotides read TGTGCCAGCAGCCTAGGGGTCCAAGAGACCCAGTACTTC.

This clone occurred once. The rearrangement links TRBV28 to TRBJ2-5; 10 nucleotides agree with TRBD1. This CDR3 spans 16 amino acids. Germline CDR1 and CDR2: MDHEN and SYDVKM. The trim removed 4 bases at V and 5 bases at J, leaving 10 bases unmatched. CDR3 protein: CASSSAGQGEKETQYF. The CDR3 DNA is TGTGCCAGCAGTTCCGCCGGACAGGGGGAAAAGGAGACCCAGTACTTC.

V gene TRBV30 combines with J gene TRBJ2-2; D possibly corresponds to TRBD1 (5 bases). CDR1 GTSNPN and CDR2 SVGIG come from the germline V gene (reference sequence). V was cut by 1 base and J by 0 bases, with 12 bases left in between. The CDR3 covers 16 residues. The CDR3 DNA reads TGTGCCTGGAGTGGGGATCAGGGTCCGAACACCGGGGAGCTGTTTTTT. It encodes CAWSGDQGPNTGELFF. Complete variable domain (other parts from reference TRBV30 and TRBJ2-2): SQTIHQWPATLVQPVGSPLSLECTVEGTSNPNLYWYRQAAGRGLQLLFYSVGIGQISSEVPQNLSASRPQDRQFILSSKKLLLSDSGFYLCAWSGDQGPNTGELFFGEGSRLTVL.

This CDR3 is CASSQRFQPQHF. The CDR3 nucleotides read TGTGCCAGTAGTCAGAGGTTCCAGCCCCAGCATTTT. The V and J genes are TRBV19 and TRBJ1-5; unclear D gene. The CDR3 consists of 12 residues. The germline gives CDR1 LNHDA, CDR2 SQIVND (reference sequence). Deletions cut 5 bases from V and 7 bases from J, with 9 bases between.

This chain connects TRBV7-2 to TRBJ2-1, with a possible D match to TRBD2 (5 bases). V lost 1 base and J 15 bases, leaving 16 bases between the germline ends. CDR1 and CDR2 from the germline V gene are SGHTA and FQGNSA. This CDR3 is built from 13 residues. The CDR3 loop is CASSLVVSGFGFF. The CDR3 DNA reads as TGTGCCAGCAGCTTAGTTGTTTCGGGGTTTGGGTTCTTC.

The J gene is TRBJ2-3, the V gene TRBV6-5; D unclear. CDR1 and CDR2 (germline): MNHEY, SVGAGI. V was clipped by 0 bases and J by 2 bases, with 6 bases between them. The CDR3 has 14 amino acids. The CDR3 DNA reads TGTGCCAGCAGTTACTCCACACCCACAGATACGCAGTATTTT. This encodes CASSYSTPTDTQYF.

This chain connects TRBV6-6 to TRBJ2-3, with 8 positions matching TRBD2. V trimming: 10 bases; J trimming: 3 bases; junction bases outside the gene matches: 9. This CDR3 contains 14 residues. Germline CDR1 MNHNY, CDR2 SVGAGI (reference sequence). The CDR3 loop reads CATLTGGRTDTQYF. Written as DNA, the CDR3 is TGTGCCACTTTAACGGGGGGGCGGACAGATACGCAGTATTTT.

The V call is TRBV7-8, the J call TRBJ1-6; TRBD1 is a possible D gene (5 bases). Germline-derived CDR1 and CDR2 are SGHVS and FQNEAQ. V lost 1 base, J lost 10 bases, and 17 bases lay in between. CDR3 length: 16 residues. The CDR3 nucleotides read TGTGCCAGCAGCTTAGACTCGGGGGTAGGGATCTCACCCCTCCACTTT. This translates into CASSLDSGVGISPLHF.